This TCR beta chain derives from a study of shared clonotypes between healthy human individuals (TCRdb year 2020). Regarding the complete study: Three men and a couple of women, aged 18 to 49 years, made up the cohort. For each donor, CD4 naive and CD4 memory were each run on three plates, CD8 naive on two plates, and CD8 memory on one plate. Blood TCR repertoires of a handful of healthy adults were deeply sequenced to estimate repertoire size and the extent of clonotype sharing between individuals. To increase sequencing depth and limit assay-specific biases, TCR repertoire library preparation and sequencing were carried out by different laboratories using diverse techniques. Per donor, leukapheresis produced somewhere between about 0.94 and 9.5 billion PBMCs.

Deletion took 2 bases off V and 3 bases off J, with a span of 11 bases between the germline ends. CDR1 and CDR2 are drawn from the germline V gene (reference sequence): MNHNY, SVGAGI. The CDR3 spans 14 residues, from the cysteine through the phenylalanine. Of all the DNA, just the CDR3 is kept, 42 bases in frame from base 1. Study-level results and caveats: Pairwise subsampling led to the expectation that sequencing depth would affect the degree of clonotype sharing among donors. Across four donors, about 4.5% of naive CD4, 3.5% of naive CD8, under 2.5% of memory CD4, and approximately 0.42% of memory CD8 clonotypes were shared. Sampling was limited to blood, and TCR repertoires in tissue likely differ from TCR repertoires in blood. Higher generation probabilities were observed for clonotypes shared by all four sorted-subset donors than for non-shared clonotypes. Larger estimated clonotype richness was generally found for naive subsets than for memory subsets. The small number of donors limited the genetic and exposure-history diversity represented. Even with the large sequencing depth, rarefaction of the sorted-subset datasets indicated that sequencing was incomplete.

Healthy HIV-negative adults with no recently reported acute infections or vaccinations were included as donors. Every donor was a Caucasian adult living in Nashville, Tennessee, USA. CD4+ T cells were enriched by magnetic negative selection; naive cells were then positively selected on CD45RA, and the negative fraction formed the memory subset. Blood was obtained by leukapheresis, after which PBMCs were separated by Ficoll-Histopaque density gradient centrifugation and cryopreserved in liquid nitrogen vapor phase. Analytical flow cytometry was used to check the purity and quantity of every magnetically sorted T cell population. From each sorted fraction, genomic DNA was isolated and quantified by UV absorbance on a Nanodrop 2000c. Using the deep immunoSEQ assay, multiplex PCR amplified TCR CDR3 regions from genomic DNA. For each cell subset, the extracted genomic DNA was distributed evenly across all wells of several immunoSEQ 96-well plates, and each plate served as one replicate. For sorted subsets, 200 to 250 ng of genomic DNA, equivalent to about 30,000 T cell genomes, went into each replicate PCR. The purified libraries were quantified using a Qubit 3.0 fluorometer, sized with a Bioanalyzer 2100, and then quantified again using the KAPA Library Quantification kit. Every immunoSEQ 96-well plate was sequenced on a separate single-read 150-cycle Illumina NextSeq 550 flow cell. The study's own analysis went as follows. Because only junctional sequences without quality scores were contained in the immunoSEQ output, filtering matching that applied to full-length reads could not be performed. Sequences were annotated with PyIR, a Python wrapper for IgBLAST v1.9, and V/J genes and CDR3 were assigned using IMGT germline references. Reads with weak V/J assignments (E-value above 1e-6), missing CDR3, stop codons, out-of-frame junctions, or ambiguous translated residues were removed. V3J clonotypes were defined as sequences sharing an identical inferred V gene, J gene, and CDR3 amino acid sequence. Percentage overlap between repertoires was calculated by dividing the number of shared unique clonotypes by the size of the smaller repertoire. RTK rarefaction, the Chao1 estimator, and Recon v2.1 estimates of unobserved clonotypes were used to assess repertoire richness. OLGA was used to compute generation probabilities for all TCRbeta clonotypes that the gDNA method yielded from a handful of donors. TCRdb took this table from immuneACCESS and kept in-frame rearrangements with V and J called. Such tables lack part of the clones; where checked against another copy, unresolved V genes explain under half of the gap, and the rest is unexplained. That table gives V, J and clone size, and the DNA gave D and trimming. The sample profile shows hundreds of thousands of clones; around 78% of them were found once. In total, the top ten clones hold roughly 2% of the sample.

Points on this clone: No cognate antigen has been identified for it. Within one base of it there is no much larger clone, and no base qualities were kept.

The source of this sequence is a woman younger than 45 in good health. Recombination joined TRBV6-6 with TRBJ2-7; 5 matching bases give a weak D call of TRBD2. Source material: memory CD4+ T cells sorted from blood. Explained via the paper, the cell subset or site label denotes: CD45RA-negative fraction. Here the CDR3 is given as CASSYQASSYEQYF. The nucleotides read TGTGCCAGCAGTTACCAAGCTAGCAGCTACGAGCAGTACTTC.